Given below is one T cell receptor beta chain in context. The table came from immunoSEQ multiplex PCR; TCRdb's copy has only in-frame clones and leaves some out. The sample has some 190,000 clones, roughly 76% seen once. These data come from a study of blood T cell repertoires in COVID-19. On the study more broadly: Samples representing acute and convalescent COVID-19 were sourced from the United States, Italy and Spain.

CDR1 and CDR2 (germline): MNHEY, SMNVEV (reference sequence). The CDR3 is 17 amino acids. V gave up 5 bases and J gave up 0 bases; unmatched junction bases: 9. Sequencing was carried out using peripheral blood. The TCR was taken from a woman between 45 and 65 years old with active or convalescent COVID-19. The chain links TRBV27 to TRBJ2-3, with 9 nucleotides matching TRBD2. The CDR3 loop is CASSRYTSGSSTDTQYF. In DNA, the CDR3 is TGTGCCAGCAGTCGGTACACTAGCGGGTCTAGCACAGATACGCAGTATTTT.